Listed below are T cell receptor beta chains from one sample, sequenced in a study of patients and donors after allogeneic stem cell transplantation. TCRdb processed the RT-PCR reads anew with MiXCR; each CDR3 protein has one entry. This table has 150,000 to 200,000 distinct CDR3 sequences, approximately 31% appearing once. Input material: blood, either unsorted or a sorted T cell fraction (not recorded which). These receptors were obtained from a human donor who was either an allogeneic HSCT recipient or a stem cell or donor lymphocyte infusion donor (not recorded which). It is not recorded whose cells these are; they may come from a transplant donor. CDR3s include the opening cysteine and the closing phenylalanine or tryptophan. Size values are once, few and many counts, or a class for expanded clones, and some rows have none.

v_gene | abundance | CDR3aa
TRBV7-2 | - | CASSFIGTKEKLFF
TRBV2 | - | CASSEELAESYEQYF
TRBV7-2 | few | CASSSRGPDQPQHF
TRBV12-3/TRBV12-4 | - | CASSFGTVNTEAFF
TRBV6-5 | - | CASSYSPLRTEAFF
TRBV18 | - | CASSPEKSGNTIYF
TRBV7-2 | few | CASSFLADQFF
TRBV5-1 | - | CASSPFQGETQYF
TRBV12-3/TRBV12-4 | - | CASTPRNRGGEQYF
TRBV5-1 | - | CASSLGGFEQPQHF
TRBV20-1 | once | CSARGPAPGLAGYEQFF
TRBV5-1 | - | CASSPYQGSYNEQFF
TRBV10-3 | few | CAISEADTQETQYF
TRBV10-3 | few | CAISEGAGQPQHF
TRBV12-3/TRBV12-4 | few | CASSFESTLRNEQFF
TRBV27 | - | CASSLYPWTTDTEAFF
TRBV24-1 | - | CATSLGTGSSQHF
TRBV4-1 | - | CASSHGQPEKFF
TRBV2 | - | CASRQGANTGELFF
TRBV30 | few | CACAAPGQGHYGYTF
TRBV6-5 | - | CASSYSGQWITGELFF
TRBV6-5 | - | CASSNPVGVHEQYF
TRBV10-3 | - | CAISDPTYGDLGPDTQYF
TRBV9 | few | CASSGRLLNTDTQYF
TRBV12-3/TRBV12-4 | many | CASSPQMGYYGYTF
TRBV20-1 | - | CSARTDTARNTEAFF
TRBV4-3 | few | CASSQQSTGKETQYF
TRBV5-5 | - | CASSLGGGEKLFF
TRBV4-3 | - | CASSLRTGTSYEQYF
TRBV4-3 | - | CASSQGGGLGYEQYF
TRBV11-2 | few | CASSSMGAGQDAFF
TRBV25-1 | few | CASSELGLEQFF
TRBV5-1 | - | CASSWTGEAYNEQFF
TRBV27 | few | CASRSGSSYEQYF
TRBV20-1 | - | CSAKAPPYNEQFF
TRBV29-1 | few | CSVEGLAGTYEQYF
TRBV30 | - | CAWTVNSYEQYF
TRBV27 | few | CASSPQAGLNYGYTF
TRBV15 | - | CATSRGGNQPQHF
TRBV7-9 | few | CASSSVVLLTDTQYF
TRBV24-1 | - | CATSDTFGVGDTQYF
TRBV7-9 | many | CASSAHSLNEKLFF
TRBV9 | - | CASSVPTGTANTGELFF
TRBV5-5 | - | CASSSAGLHEKLFF
TRBV5-1 | - | CASSGLGVQETQYF
TRBV4-2 | - | CASGGVREELFF
TRBV27 | - | CASSQYEDTQYF
TRBV7-2 | - | CASSWTSGSRDTQYF
TRBV5-1 | few | CASSLVGQAAEKLFF
TRBV20-1 | - | CSAWTGAYEQYF